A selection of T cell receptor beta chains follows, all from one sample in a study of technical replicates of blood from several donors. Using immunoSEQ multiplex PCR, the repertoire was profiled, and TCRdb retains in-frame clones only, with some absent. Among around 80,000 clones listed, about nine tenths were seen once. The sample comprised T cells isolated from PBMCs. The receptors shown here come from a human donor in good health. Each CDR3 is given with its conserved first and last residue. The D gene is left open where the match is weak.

CDR3 protein: CSVEDRSSYGYTF; J gene: TRBJ1-2; V gene: TRBV29-1; D gene: .
CDR3 protein: CASSFGLIGELFF; J gene: TRBJ2-2; V gene: TRBV27; D gene: .
CDR3 protein: CASSLNRPTDTQYF; J gene: TRBJ2-3; V gene: TRBV5-4; D gene: .
CDR3 protein: CASSSGGAYEQYF; J gene: .; V gene: TRBV7-6; D gene: TRBD2
CDR3 protein: CASSRTGVDLLPQHF; J gene: TRBJ1-5; V gene: TRBV6-1; D gene: TRBD1
CDR3 protein: CASSSRVDTEAFF; J gene: TRBJ1-1; V gene: TRBV7-3; D gene: .
CDR3 protein: CASSPNQPGGTYEQYF; J gene: TRBJ2-7; V gene: TRBV9; D gene: TRBD2
CDR3 protein: CASSLSRGRPDEQYF; J gene: TRBJ2-7; V gene: TRBV27; D gene: TRBD2
CDR3 protein: CSATGYEQYF; J gene: TRBJ2-7; V gene: TRBV20-1; D gene: .
CDR3 protein: CASRQGQWLNEQYF; J gene: TRBJ2-7; V gene: TRBV27; D gene: .
CDR3 protein: CASSPRLLAGELFF; J gene: TRBJ2-2; V gene: TRBV4-2; D gene: .
CDR3 protein: CASSQGTGGLHYGYTF; J gene: TRBJ1-2; V gene: TRBV5-1; D gene: TRBD1